This TCR beta chain was retrieved from a study of blood T cell repertoires in COVID-19. Across the study: PBMCs, B-cell-depleted T cells, or T cells were the source of the cDNA or gDNA that made up the material.

The V end lost 1 base, the J end lost 5 bases, and 13 bases lay between the germline ends. The CDR3 runs to 15 residues. Germline values: CDR1 PRHDT, CDR2 FYEKMQ (reference sequence). Data came from immunoSEQ multiplex PCR; TCRdb stores just in-frame clones and leaves some out. The sample holds around 190,000 clones, around 90% seen once. The gene calls are TRBV13 and TRBJ2-3; D may be TRBD2 (6 bases). The source material was peripheral blood. The sequence was collected from a human donor in a cohort sampled during active COVID-19. DNA for the CDR3: TGTGCCAGCAGCTTAGACGGGGGAGCGGGAGATACGCAGTATTTT. It codes for CASSLDGGAGDTQYF.